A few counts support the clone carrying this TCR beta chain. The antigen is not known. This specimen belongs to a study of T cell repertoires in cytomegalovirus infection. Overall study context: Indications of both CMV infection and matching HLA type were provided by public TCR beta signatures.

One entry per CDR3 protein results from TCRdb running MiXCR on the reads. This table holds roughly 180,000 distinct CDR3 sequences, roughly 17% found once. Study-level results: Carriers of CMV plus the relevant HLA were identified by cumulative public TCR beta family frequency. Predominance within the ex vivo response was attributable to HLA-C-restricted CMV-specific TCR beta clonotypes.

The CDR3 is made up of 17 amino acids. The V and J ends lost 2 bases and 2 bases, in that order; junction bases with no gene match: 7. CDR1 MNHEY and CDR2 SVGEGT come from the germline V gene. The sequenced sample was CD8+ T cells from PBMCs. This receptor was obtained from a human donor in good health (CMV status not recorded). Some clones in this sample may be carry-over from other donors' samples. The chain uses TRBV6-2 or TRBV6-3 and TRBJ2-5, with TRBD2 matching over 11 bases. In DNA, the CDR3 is TGTGCCAGCAGTTACGATCGACTAGCGGGGTTTCAAGAGACCCAGTACTTC. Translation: CASSYDRLAGFQETQYF.